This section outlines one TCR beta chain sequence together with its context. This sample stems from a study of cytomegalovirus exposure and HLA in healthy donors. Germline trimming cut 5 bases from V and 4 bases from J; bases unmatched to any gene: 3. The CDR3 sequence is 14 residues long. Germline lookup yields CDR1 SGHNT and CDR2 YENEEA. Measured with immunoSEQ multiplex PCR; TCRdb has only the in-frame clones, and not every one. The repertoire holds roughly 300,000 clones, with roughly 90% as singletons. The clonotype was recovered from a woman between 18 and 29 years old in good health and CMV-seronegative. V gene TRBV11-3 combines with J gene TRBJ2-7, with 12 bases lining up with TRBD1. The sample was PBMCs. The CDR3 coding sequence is TGTGCCAGCAGCCCGGGACAGGGGGCGTACGAGCAGTACTTC. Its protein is CASSPGQGAYEQYF.